Each of the 15 T cell receptor beta chains below was sequenced from the same sample in a study of blood T cell repertoires in COVID-19. TCRdb's copy holds only in-frame clones and misses some; the assay was immunoSEQ multiplex PCR. The sample records hundreds of thousands of clones, approximately 83% being singletons. Sample: peripheral blood. The receptors come from a woman in her twenties or thirties who had recovered from COVID-19.

V gene TRBV6-5 combines with J gene TRBJ1-3; no firm D call. The germline V gene encodes CDR1 MNHEY and CDR2 SVGAGI. The CDR3 loop spans 16 amino acids. V was trimmed by 0 bases and J by 0 bases, leaving 9 bases between them. CDR3 region: CASSYSASNSGNTIYF. CDR3 nucleotides: TGTGCCAGCAGTTACTCGGCATCAAACTCTGGAAACACCATATATTTT.

This clone has more than one count but fewer than ten. The chain has TRBV7-9 and TRBJ2-2; D is uncertain. Trimming pared 4 bases from V and 5 bases from J, leaving 11 bases between. This CDR3 is built from 14 residues. Germline V CDR1 and CDR2: SEHNR, FQNEAQ (reference sequence). The CDR3 sequence: CASSSSQATGELFF. CDR3 in DNA: TGTGCCAGCAGCTCTTCGCAAGCGACCGGGGAGCTGTTTTTT.

The V and J genes are TRBV11-2 and TRBJ1-6; 7 bases line up with TRBD1. The V and J ends lost 4 bases and 11 bases, in that order; junction bases with no gene match: 8. Germline-derived CDR1 and CDR2 are SGHAT and FQNNGV. CDR3 length: 14 amino acids. CDR3 amino acids: CASSSLRDSTPLHF. CDR3 nucleotides: TGTGCCAGCAGCTCCCTCCGGGACAGTACACCCCTCCACTTT.

The count of this clone is one. The genes are TRBV29-1 and TRBJ2-3; TRBD1 matches 7 bases. This CDR3 is built from 15 residues. Trimming cost V 2 bases and J 2 bases; bases outside gene matches: 7. Germline V gene lookup returns CDR1 SQVTM and CDR2 ANQGSEA. The CDR3 reads CSVESRRGITDTQYF. The CDR3 DNA sequence: TGCAGCGTTGAATCCCGCAGGGGGATCACAGATACGCAGTATTTT.

In this sample, this clone turned up a few times. This chain joins TRBV2 and TRBJ1-3, with 8 positions matching TRBD1. Germline lookup yields CDR1 SNHLY and CDR2 FYNNEI. CDR3 size: 15 residues. The junction had 0 bases not matched to a gene; V was cut back by 2 bases and J by 0 bases. Here the CDR3 DNA reads TGTGCCAGCAGTGAAACAGGGGGCTCTGGAAACACCATATATTTT. The encoded protein is CASSETGGSGNTIYF.

This chain joins TRBV5-8 and TRBJ2-2, with D possibly matching TRBD1 (6 bases). The CDR3 is 17 amino acids. Per germline, CDR1 SGHTS and CDR2 YDEGEE. Trimming took 4 bases from V and 3 from J, leaving 19 bases between them. CDR3 sequence reads: CASSLDRPWYDTGELFF. The CDR3 DNA reads TGTGCCAGCAGCCTCGACAGGCCCTGGTATGACACCGGGGAGCTGTTTTTT.

The CDR3 here is CASSERTSGIYNEQFF. CDR3 nucleotides: TGTGCCAGCAGTGAAAGGACTAGCGGGATTTACAATGAGCAGTTCTTC. The chain uses TRBV27 and TRBJ2-1; the match to TRBD2 covers 12 bases. The trim removed 5 bases at V and 4 bases at J, leaving 6 bases unmatched. CDR3 size: 16 residues. Per the germline V gene, CDR1 is MNHEY and CDR2 is SMNVEV (reference sequence).

This clone was detected a few times. The gene calls are TRBV25-1 and TRBJ1-1; 7 bases are a match to TRBD1. J gave up 4 bases and V 4 bases, and 3 bases lay outside the gene matches. Per the germline V gene, CDR1 is MGHDK and CDR2 is SYGVNS. This CDR3 is 13 amino acids long. The CDR3 protein is CASSVGTATEAFF. The CDR3 bases are TGTGCCAGCAGTGTCGGGACAGCCACTGAAGCTTTCTTT.

The chain employs TRBV27 and TRBJ2-2, with 9 positions matching TRBD1. Germline V CDR1 and CDR2: MNHEY, SMNVEV (reference sequence). This CDR3 has 17 residues. V shed 7 bases and J 3 bases; nucleotides not matched to a gene: 12. CDR3 region: CASTHWGQGADTGELFF. The CDR3 DNA reads TGTGCCAGCACACATTGGGGACAGGGTGCGGACACCGGGGAGCTGTTTTTT.

The chain has TRBV28 and TRBJ2-7, with D unresolved. The CDR3 has 11 residues. Trimming removed 6 bases at V and 6 bases at J, with 9 bases between. Looked up from germline, CDR1 is MDHEN and CDR2 is SYDVKM. DNA of the CDR3: TGTGCCAGCAGAGATTCGGGCGAGCAGTACTTC. Translation: CASRDSGEQYF. Full variable domain (rest looked up from reference TRBV28 and TRBJ2-7): DVKVTQSSRYLVKRTGEKVFLECVQDMDHENMFWYRQDPGLGLRLIYFSYDVKMKEKGDIPEGYSVSREKKERFSLILESASTNQTSMYLCASRDSGEQYFGPGTRLTVT.

The CDR3 loop reads CASSPGQNTEAFF. The CDR3 DNA is TGTGCCAGCAGCCCGGGACAGAACACTGAAGCTTTCTTT. The V and J genes are TRBV7-2 and TRBJ1-1; weak D call: TRBD1 (6 bases). The CDR3 is made up of 13 amino acids. The germline V and J ends were trimmed by 5 bases and 1 base, with 8 bases remaining between them. CDR1 and CDR2 from the germline V gene are SGHTA and FQGNSA. Using reference TRBV7-2 and TRBJ1-1 for the parts outside the CDR3, the full variable domain is GAGVSQSPSNKVTEKGKDVELRCDPISGHTALYWYRQSLGQGLEFLIYFQGNSAPDKSGLPSDRFSAERTGGSVSTLTIQRTQQEDSAVYLCASSPGQNTEAFFGQGTRLTVV.

The chain is built from TRBV5-8 and TRBJ1-2; D remains ambiguous. The germline V gene has CDR1 SGHTS and CDR2 YDEGEE. The CDR3 consists of 13 residues. V was clipped by 3 bases and J by 4 bases, with 10 bases between them. DNA of the CDR3: TGTGCCAGCAGCTCCAGGAACAGCTATGGCTACACCTTC. Its protein is CASSSRNSYGYTF.

There are a few counts of this clone. The J gene is TRBJ2-7, the V gene TRBV6-6; TRBD1 aligns across 10 bases. CDR1 is MNHNY and CDR2 is SVGAGI in the germline V gene (reference sequence). The CDR3 loop spans 15 amino acids. V lost 4 bases, J lost 5 bases, and 8 bases stayed unmatched. This CDR3 is CASSFRDRGSHEQYF. The CDR3 nucleotides read TGTGCCAGCAGTTTCCGGGACAGGGGATCCCACGAGCAGTACTTC.

J is TRBJ2-7 and V is TRBV18; perhaps TRBD2 as D (5 bases). Per germline, CDR1 KGHSH and CDR2 LQKENI. Between the trimmed V and J ends, which lost 0 bases and 7 bases, there was a span of 16 bases. The CDR3 spans 15 residues. The CDR3 is CASSPPTSARAEQYF. The CDR3 region has the DNA TGTGCCAGCTCACCACCCACTAGTGCTAGAGCGGAGCAGTACTTC.

V is TRBV4-3 and J is TRBJ2-7, with D hard to call. Germline V gives CDR1 LGHNA, CDR2 YSLEER. The CDR3 sequence is 14 residues long. Trimming pared 3 bases from V and 0 bases from J, leaving 9 bases between. The CDR3 loop reads CASSQSVSSYEQYF. In nucleotides, the CDR3 is TGCGCCAGCAGCCAGAGCGTCAGCTCCTACGAGCAGTACTTC.